The source of this TCR beta chain is a study of blood T cell repertoires in COVID-19. On the study more broadly: Some COVID-19 samples were acute and others convalescent; all came from the United States, Italy and Spain.

Methods used by the authors: Scientists estimated how many nucleated cells there were by amplifying reference gene primers. Profiling relied on immunoSEQ multiplex PCR, and the TCRdb table lists in-frame clones only, not all of them. D and trimming come from the DNA, and the V and J calls and clone size come from that table. The sample has roughly 200,000 clones; approximately 80% are singletons. The CDR3 spans 16 residues. CDR1 LGHNA and CDR2 YSLEER come from the germline V gene. V was pared by 1 base and J by 0 bases, with 13 bases between. Enrollees, about 18 to 95 years old, lived in fewer than 25 US areas. Participants' reported clinical history set cohort assignment.

The clonotype originates from a woman in her sixties with acute COVID-19. V and J are TRBV4-3 and TRBJ2-7; D is undetermined. The sample comprised PBMCs or T cells enriched from blood (not recorded which). The CDR3 DNA reads TGCGCCAGCAGCCAAGTTGCCCGAGGAAGCTCCTACGAGCAGTACTTC. This gives the protein CASSQVARGSSYEQYF.